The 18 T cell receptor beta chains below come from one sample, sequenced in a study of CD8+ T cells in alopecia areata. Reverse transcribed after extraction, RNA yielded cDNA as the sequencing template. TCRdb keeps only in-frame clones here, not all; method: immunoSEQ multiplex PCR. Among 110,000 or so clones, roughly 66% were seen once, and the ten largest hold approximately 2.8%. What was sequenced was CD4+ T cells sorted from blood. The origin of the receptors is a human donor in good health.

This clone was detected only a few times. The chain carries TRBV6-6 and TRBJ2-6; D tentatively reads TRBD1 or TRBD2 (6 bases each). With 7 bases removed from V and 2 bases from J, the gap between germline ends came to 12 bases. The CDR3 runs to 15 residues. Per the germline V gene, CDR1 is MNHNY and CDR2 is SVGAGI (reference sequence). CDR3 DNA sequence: TGTGCCAGCACCGAGGAGGGGGCTGGGGCCAACGTCCTGACTTTC. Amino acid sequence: CASTEEGAGANVLTF.

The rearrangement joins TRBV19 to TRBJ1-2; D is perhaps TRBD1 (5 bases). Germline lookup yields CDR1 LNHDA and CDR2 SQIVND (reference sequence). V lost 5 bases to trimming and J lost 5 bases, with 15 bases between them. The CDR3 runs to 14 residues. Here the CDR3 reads CASSLPTAPYGYTF. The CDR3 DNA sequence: TGTGCCAGTAGTCTGCCGACAGCCCCATATGGCTACACCTTC.

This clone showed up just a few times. The CDR3: CASSAPGQGETQYF. The CDR3 DNA is TGTGCCAGCAGCGCACCGGGACAGGGGGAGACCCAGTACTTC. V and J are TRBV5-4 and TRBJ2-5, with 10 bases identical to TRBD1. Trimming removed 4 bases from V and 5 bases from J; junction bases left unmatched: 5. This CDR3 spans 14 amino acids. Germline CDR1 SGHNT, CDR2 YYREEE (reference sequence).

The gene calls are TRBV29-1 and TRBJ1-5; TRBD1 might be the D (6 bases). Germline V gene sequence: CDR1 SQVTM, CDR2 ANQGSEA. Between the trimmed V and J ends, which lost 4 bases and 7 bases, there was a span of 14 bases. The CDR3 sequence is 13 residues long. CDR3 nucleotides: TGCAGCGTTGCTTTGGGGGGCGGGCAGCCCCAGCATTTT. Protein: CSVALGGGQPQHF.

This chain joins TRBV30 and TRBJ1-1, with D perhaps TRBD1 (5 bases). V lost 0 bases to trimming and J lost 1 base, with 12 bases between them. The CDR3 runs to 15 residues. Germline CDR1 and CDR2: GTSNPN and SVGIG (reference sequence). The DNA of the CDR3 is TGTGCCTGGAGTGTTAGGGGCAGGACGAACACTGAAGCTTTCTTT. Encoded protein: CAWSVRGRTNTEAFF.

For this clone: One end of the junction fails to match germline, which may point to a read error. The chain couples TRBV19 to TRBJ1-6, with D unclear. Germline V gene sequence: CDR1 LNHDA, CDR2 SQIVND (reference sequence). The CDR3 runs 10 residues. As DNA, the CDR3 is TGTGCCAGTAAGGTTGGGAGGAGGTACTTT. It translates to CASKVGRRYF.

This chain's CDR3 is CASKGMTDTQYF. CDR3 sequence (DNA): TGTGCCAGCAAGGGGATGACAGATACGCAGTATTTT. This chain connects TRBV5-4 to TRBJ2-3; maybe TRBD1 (5 bases). CDR3 length equals 12 residues. Germline values: CDR1 SGHNT, CDR2 YYREEE (reference sequence). V gave up 6 bases and J gave up 3 bases, with 8 bases separating them.

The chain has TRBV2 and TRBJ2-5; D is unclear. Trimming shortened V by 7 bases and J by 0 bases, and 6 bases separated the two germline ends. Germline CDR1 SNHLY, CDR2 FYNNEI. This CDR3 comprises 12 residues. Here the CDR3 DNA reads TGTGCCAGCAAGGGCGACCAAGAGACCCAGTACTTC. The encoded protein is CASKGDQETQYF.

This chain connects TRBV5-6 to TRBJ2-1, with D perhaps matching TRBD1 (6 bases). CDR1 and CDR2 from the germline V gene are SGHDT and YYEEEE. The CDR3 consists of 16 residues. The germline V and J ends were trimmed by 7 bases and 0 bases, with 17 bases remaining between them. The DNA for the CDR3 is TGTGCCAGCTTGAGAAGGGGGTACCGCTCCTACAATGAGCAGTTCTTC. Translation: CASLRRGYRSYNEQFF.

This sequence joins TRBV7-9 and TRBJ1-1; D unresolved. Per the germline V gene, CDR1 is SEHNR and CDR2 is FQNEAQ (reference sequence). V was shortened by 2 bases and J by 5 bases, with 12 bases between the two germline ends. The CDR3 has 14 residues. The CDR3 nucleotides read TGTGCCAGCAGCTTACTGGCCGCGGGGACTGAAGCTTTCTTT. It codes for CASSLLAAGTEAFF.

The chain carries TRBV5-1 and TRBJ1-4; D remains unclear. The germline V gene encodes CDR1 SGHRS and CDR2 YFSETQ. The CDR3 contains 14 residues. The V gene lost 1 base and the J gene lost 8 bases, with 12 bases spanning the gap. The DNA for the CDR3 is TGCGCCAGCAGCTTGTCACTAAGGAAGGAAAAACTGTTTTTT. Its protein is CASSLSLRKEKLFF.

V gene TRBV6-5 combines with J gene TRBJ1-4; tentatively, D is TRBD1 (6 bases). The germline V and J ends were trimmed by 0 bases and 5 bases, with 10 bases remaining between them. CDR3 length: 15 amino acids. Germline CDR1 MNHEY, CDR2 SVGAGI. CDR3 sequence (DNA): TGTGCCAGCAGTTACTCGACGGGGGGCAATGAAAAACTGTTTTTT. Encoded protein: CASSYSTGGNEKLFF.

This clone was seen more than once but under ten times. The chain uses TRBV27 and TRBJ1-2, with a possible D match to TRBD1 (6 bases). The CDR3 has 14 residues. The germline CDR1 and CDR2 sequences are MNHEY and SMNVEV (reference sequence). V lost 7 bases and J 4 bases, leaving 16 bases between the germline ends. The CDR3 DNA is TGTGCCAGCACAGAGAGGCAGGGGAGCTATGGCTACACCTTC. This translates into CASTERQGSYGYTF.

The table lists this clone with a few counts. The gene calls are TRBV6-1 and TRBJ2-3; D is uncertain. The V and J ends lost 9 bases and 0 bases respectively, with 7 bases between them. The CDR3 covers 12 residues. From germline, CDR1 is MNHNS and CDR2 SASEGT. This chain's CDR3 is CASTVSTDTQYF. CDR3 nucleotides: TGTGCCAGTACGGTTAGCACAGATACGCAGTATTTT.

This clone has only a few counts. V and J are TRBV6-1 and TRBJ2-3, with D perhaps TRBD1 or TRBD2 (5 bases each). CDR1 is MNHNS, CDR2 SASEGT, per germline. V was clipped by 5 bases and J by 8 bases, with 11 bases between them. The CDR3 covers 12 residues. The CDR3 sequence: CASSFRDGTQYF. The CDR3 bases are TGTGCCAGCAGTTTTCGGGACGGTACGCAGTATTTT.

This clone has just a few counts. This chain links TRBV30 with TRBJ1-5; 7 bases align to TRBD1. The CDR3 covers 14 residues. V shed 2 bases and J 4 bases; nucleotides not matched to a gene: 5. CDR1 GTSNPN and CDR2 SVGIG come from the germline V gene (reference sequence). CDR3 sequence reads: CAWSRDSLNQPQHF. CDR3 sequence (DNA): TGTGCCTGGAGTAGGGACAGCCTTAATCAGCCCCAGCATTTT.

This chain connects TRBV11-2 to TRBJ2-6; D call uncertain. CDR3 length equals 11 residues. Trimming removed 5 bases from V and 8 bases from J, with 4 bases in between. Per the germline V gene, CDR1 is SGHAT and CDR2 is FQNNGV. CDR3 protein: CASSPSNVLTF. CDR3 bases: TGTGCCAGCAGCCCCTCCAACGTCCTGACTTTC.

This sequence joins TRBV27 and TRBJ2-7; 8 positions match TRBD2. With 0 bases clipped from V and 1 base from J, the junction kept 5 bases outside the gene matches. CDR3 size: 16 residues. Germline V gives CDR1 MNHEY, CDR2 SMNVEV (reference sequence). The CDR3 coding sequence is TGTGCCAGCAGTTTATCTTGGCGGGGGGAGTCCTACGAGCAGTACTTC. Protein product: CASSLSWRGESYEQYF.